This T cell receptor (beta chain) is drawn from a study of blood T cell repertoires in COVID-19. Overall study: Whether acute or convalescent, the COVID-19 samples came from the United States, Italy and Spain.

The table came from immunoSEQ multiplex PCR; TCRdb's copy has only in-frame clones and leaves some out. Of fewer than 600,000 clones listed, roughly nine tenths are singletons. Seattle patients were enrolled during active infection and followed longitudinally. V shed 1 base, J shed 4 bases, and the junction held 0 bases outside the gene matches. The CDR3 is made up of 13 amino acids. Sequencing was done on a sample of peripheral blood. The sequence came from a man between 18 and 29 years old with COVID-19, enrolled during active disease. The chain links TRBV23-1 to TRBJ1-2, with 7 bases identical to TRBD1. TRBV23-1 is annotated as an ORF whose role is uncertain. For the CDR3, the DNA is TGCGCCAGCAGTCAATGGACAGGCTATGGCTACACCTTC. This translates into CASSQWTGYGYTF.